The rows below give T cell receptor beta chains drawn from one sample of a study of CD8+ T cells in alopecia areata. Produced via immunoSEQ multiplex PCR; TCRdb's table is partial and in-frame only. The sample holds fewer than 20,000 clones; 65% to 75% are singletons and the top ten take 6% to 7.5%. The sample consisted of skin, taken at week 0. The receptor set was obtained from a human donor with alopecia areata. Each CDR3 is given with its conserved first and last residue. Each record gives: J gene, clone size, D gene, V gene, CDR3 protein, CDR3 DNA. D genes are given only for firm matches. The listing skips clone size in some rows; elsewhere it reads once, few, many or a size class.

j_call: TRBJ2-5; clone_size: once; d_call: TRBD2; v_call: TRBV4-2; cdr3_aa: CASSPADRGGLGETQYF; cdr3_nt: TGTGCCAGCAGCCCGGCGGATCGGGGGGGCCTAGGGGAGACCCAGTACTTC
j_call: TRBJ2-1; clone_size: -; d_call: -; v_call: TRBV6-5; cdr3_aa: CASSLGLGGGWNEQFF; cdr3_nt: TGTGCCAGCAGTTTAGGGTTAGGGGGGGGGTGGAATGAGCAGTTCTTC
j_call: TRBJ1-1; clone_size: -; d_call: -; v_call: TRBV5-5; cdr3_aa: CASSLGGMNTEAFF; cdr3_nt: TGTGCCAGCAGCTTGGGGGGAATGAACACTGAAGCTTTCTTT
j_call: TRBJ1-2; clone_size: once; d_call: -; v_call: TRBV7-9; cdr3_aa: CASSPEALYGYTF; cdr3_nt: TGTGCCAGCAGTCCGGAAGCTCTTTATGGCTACACCTTC
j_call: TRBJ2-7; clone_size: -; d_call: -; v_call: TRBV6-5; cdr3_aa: CASSSQGSDEQYF; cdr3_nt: TGTGCCAGCAGTTCACAGGGTTCAGACGAGCAGTACTTC
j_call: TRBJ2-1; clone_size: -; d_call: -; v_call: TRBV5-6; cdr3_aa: CASSLGIYNEQFF; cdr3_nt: TGTGCCAGCAGCTTGGGCATCTACAATGAGCAGTTCTTC
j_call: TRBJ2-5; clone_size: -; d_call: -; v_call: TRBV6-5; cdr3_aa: CASSDRAETQYF; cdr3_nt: TGTGCCAGCAGTGACCGCGCAGAGACCCAGTACTTC
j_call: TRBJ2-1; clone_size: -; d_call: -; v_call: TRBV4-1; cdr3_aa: CASSQRGEAHNEQFF; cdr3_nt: TGCGCCAGCAGCCAGCGTGGTGAGGCCCACAATGAGCAGTTCTTC
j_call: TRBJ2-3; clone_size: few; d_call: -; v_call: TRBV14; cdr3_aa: CASSPDFWTENPTDTQYF; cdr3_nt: TGTGCCAGCAGCCCAGATTTTTGGACGGAGAACCCCACAGATACGCAGTATTTT
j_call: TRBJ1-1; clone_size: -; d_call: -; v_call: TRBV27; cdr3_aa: CASSSNLRAGSMNTEAFF; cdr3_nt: TGTGCCAGCAGTTCGAATCTTAGGGCAGGGAGTATGAACACTGAAGCTTTCTTT
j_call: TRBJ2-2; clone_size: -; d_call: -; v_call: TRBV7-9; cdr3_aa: CASSLTPGDGNTGELFF; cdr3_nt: TGTGCCAGCAGCTTAACTCCTGGGGATGGAAACACCGGGGAGCTGTTTTTT
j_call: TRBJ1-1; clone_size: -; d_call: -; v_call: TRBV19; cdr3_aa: CASRAGYFDTEAFF; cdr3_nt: TGTGCCAGTAGGGCAGGGTACTTCGACACTGAAGCTTTCTTT
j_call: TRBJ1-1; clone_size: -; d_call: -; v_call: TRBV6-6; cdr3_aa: CASSYYGGNTEAFF; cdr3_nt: TGTGCCAGCAGTTATTATGGGGGGAACACTGAAGCTTTCTTT
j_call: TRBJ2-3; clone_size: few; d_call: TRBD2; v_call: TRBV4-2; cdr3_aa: CATQPRVAGGVPQYF; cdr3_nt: TGTGCCACCCAGCCACGCGTAGCGGGGGGGGTGCCGCAGTATTTT
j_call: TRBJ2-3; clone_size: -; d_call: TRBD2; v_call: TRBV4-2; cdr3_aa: CASSQDQASGGVADTQYF; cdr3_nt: TGTGCCAGCAGCCAAGATCAGGCTAGCGGGGGGGTGGCAGATACGCAGTATTTT
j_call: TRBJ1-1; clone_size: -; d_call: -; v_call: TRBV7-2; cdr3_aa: CASSLDGAVNTEAFF; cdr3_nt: TGTGCCAGCAGCTTAGACGGGGCTGTGAACACTGAAGCTTTCTTT
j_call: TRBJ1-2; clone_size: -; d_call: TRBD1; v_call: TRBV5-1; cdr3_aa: CATGPDRTNYGYTF; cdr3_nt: TGCGCCACCGGTCCGGACAGGACTAACTATGGCTACACCTTC
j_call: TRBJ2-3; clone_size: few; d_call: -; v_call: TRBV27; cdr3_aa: CASSREQGTDTQYF; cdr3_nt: TGTGCCAGCAGTAGGGAACAAGGGACAGATACGCAGTATTTT
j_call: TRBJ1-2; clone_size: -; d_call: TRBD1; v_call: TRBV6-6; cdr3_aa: CASSDDSQGAGVF; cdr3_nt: TGTGCCAGCAGTGACGACTCACAGGGGGCAGGAGTCTTC
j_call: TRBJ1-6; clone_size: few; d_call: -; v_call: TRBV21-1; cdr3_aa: CASSIEPMGHSNSPLHF; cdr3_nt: TGTGCCAGCAGCATCGAACCAATGGGCCATTCCAATTCACCCCTCCACTTT
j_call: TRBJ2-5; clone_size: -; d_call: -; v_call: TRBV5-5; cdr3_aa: CASSFTGKETQYF; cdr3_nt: TGTGCCAGCAGCTTCACGGGGAAAGAGACCCAGTACTTC
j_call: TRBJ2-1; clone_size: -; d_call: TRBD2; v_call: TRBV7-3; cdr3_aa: CASSFETSGYNEQFF; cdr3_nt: TGTGCCAGCAGCTTCGAAACTAGCGGCTACAATGAGCAGTTCTTC
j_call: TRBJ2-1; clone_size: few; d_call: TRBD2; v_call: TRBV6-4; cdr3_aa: CASSASGGETEQFF; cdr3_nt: TGTGCCAGCAGTGCGAGCGGGGGTGAGACTGAGCAGTTCTTC
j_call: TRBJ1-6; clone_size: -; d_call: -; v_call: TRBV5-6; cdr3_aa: CASSLGGNPSPLHF; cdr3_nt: TGTGCCAGCAGCTTGGGAGGGAATCCTTCACCCCTCCACTTT
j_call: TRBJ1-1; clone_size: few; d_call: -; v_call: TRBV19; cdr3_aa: CASSRRDGGGAFF; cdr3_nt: TGTGCCAGTAGTCGCAGGGACGGAGGGGGAGCTTTCTTT
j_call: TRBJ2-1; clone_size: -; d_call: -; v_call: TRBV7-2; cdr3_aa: CASSTGTSYNEQFF; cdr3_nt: TGTGCCAGCAGCACCGGGACAAGCTACAATGAGCAGTTCTTC
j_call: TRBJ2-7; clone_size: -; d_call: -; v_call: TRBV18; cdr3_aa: CASSPPGLSYEQYF; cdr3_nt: TGTGCCAGCTCACCCCCCGGGCTATCCTACGAGCAGTACTTC
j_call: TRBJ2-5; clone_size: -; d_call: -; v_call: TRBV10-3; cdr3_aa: CAISENRDKETQYF; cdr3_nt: TGTGCCATCAGTGAGAATAGGGACAAAGAGACCCAGTACTTC
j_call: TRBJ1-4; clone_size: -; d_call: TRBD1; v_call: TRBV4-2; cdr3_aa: CASSQGLVLQGNEKLFF; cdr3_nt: TGTGCCAGCAGCCAAGGGTTAGTTTTACAGGGGAATGAAAAACTGTTTTTT
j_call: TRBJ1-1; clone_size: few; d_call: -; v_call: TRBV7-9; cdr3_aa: CASSTHVTEAFF; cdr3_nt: TGTGCCAGCAGCACCCACGTCACTGAAGCTTTCTTT
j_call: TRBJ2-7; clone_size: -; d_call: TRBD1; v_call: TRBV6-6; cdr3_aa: CASSWDRGYEQYF; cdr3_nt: TGTGCCAGCAGCTGGGACAGGGGCTACGAGCAGTACTTC
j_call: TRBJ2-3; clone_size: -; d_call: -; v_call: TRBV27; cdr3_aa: CASKGWGLFTDTQYF; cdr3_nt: TGTGCCAGTAAAGGCTGGGGGCTTTTTACAGATACGCAGTATTTT
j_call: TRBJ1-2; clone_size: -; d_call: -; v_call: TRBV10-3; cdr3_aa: CAITARESGGYTF; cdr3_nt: TGTGCCATCACAGCGCGGGAGTCAGGTGGCTACACCTTC
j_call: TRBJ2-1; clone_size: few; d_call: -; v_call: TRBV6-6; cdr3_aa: CASSIPPAVDEQFF; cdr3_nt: TGTGCCAGCAGTATTCCCCCAGCTGTCGATGAGCAGTTCTTC
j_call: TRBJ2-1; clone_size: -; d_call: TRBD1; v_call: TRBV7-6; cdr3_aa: CASSLSGTGWGEQFF; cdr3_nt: TGTGCCAGCAGCTTATCCGGGACAGGGTGGGGTGAGCAGTTCTTC
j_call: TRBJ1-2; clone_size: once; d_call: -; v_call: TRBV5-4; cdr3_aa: CASSAGGGENYGYTF; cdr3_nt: TGTGCCAGCAGCGCTGGAGGGGGTGAGAACTATGGCTACACCTTC
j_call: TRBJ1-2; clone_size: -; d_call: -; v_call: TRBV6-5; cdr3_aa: CASSYVAGDGYTF; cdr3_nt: TGTGCCAGCAGTTACGTGGCAGGGGATGGCTACACCTTC
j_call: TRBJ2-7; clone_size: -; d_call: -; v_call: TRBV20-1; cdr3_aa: CSAKADYEQYF; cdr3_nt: TGCAGTGCCAAAGCGGACTACGAGCAGTACTTC
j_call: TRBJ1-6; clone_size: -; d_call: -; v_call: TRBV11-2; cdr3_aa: CASSSGGDSPLHF; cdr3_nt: TGTGCCAGCAGCTCCGGGGGGGATTCACCCCTCCACTTT
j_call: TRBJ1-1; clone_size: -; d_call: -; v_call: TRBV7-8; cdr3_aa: CASSSYADAAFF; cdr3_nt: TGTGCCAGCAGCAGTTACGCAGATGCAGCTTTCTTT
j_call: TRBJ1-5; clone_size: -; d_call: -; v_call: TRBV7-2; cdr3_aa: CASSFLGHQPQHF; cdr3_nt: TGTGCCAGCAGCTTCCTGGGCCATCAGCCCCAGCATTTT
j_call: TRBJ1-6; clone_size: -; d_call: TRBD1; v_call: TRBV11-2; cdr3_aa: CASSTVGTGHSPLHF; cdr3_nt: TGTGCCAGCAGCACAGTAGGGACAGGGCATTCACCCCTCCACTTT
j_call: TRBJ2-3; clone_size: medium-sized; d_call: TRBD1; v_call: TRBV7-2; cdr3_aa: CASSPQPGGDTQYF; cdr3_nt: TGTGCCAGCAGCCCCCAGCCAGGGGGAGATACGCAGTATTTT
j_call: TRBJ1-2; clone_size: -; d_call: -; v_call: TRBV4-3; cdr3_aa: CASSQAGAREDYGYTF; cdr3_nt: TGCGCCAGCAGCCAAGCGGGGGCCAGGGAAGACTATGGCTACACCTTC
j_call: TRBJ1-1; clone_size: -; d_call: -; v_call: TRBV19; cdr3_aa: CASSIRKENTEAFF; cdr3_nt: TGTGCCAGTAGTATACGGAAAGAGAACACTGAAGCCTTCTTT
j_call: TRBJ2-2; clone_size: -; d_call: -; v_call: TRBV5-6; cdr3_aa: CTSSGTQGAEGTGELFF; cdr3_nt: TGTACCAGCAGCGGAACACAGGGAGCCGAGGGCACCGGGGAGCTGTTTTTT
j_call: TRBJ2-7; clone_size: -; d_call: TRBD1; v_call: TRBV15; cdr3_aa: CATSRGVDRAGSEQYF; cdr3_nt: TGTGCCACCAGCAGAGGGGTGGACAGGGCGGGATCCGAGCAGTACTTC
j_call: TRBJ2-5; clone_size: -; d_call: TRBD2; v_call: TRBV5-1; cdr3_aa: CASSPSRLAGEETQYF; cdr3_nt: TGCGCCAGCAGCCCTTCCCGACTAGCGGGGGAAGAGACCCAGTACTTC
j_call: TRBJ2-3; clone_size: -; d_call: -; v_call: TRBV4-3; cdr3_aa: CASSQTGGLKQYF; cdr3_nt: TGCGCCAGCAGCCAGACAGGCGGACTAAAGCAGTATTTT
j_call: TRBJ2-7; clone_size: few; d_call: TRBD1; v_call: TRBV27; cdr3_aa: CASSLTAGTGGYEQYF; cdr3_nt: TGTGCCAGCAGTCTCACGGCAGGGACAGGGGGCTACGAGCAGTACTTC
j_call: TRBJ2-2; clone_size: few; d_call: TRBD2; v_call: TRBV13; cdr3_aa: CASSLAGNTGELFF; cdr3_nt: TGTGCCAGCAGCCTAGCGGGGAACACCGGGGAGCTGTTTTTT